This T cell receptor beta chain was sequenced in a study of T cells in Graves' hyperthyroidism and ophthalmopathy. As for the study in general: Upon initial diagnosis and before any treatment, peripheral blood was collected. General observations from the study: Stable hyperthyroidism and ophthalmopathy were separated using 13 V-J signatures.

This clonotype was seen a handful of times. The antigen remains unidentified. Each ophthalmopathy patient scored at least 3 on the Clinical Activity Score and at least 4 on NOSPECS grade, with duration under 3 months. Diagnosis rested on symptoms, serum thyroxine and TRAb, thyroid ultrasound, and orbital computed tomography. The source material, RNA transcripts, was used to amplify TCR beta CDR3 regions. The HTBI primer set was used in a first-round RT-PCR of the TCR CDR3. From the multiplex PCR reads, TCRdb called clonotypes with MiXCR, one entry per CDR3 protein. The sample lists some 530,000 distinct CDR3 sequences; 20% to 25% were seen once. Looked up from germline, CDR1 is MDHEN and CDR2 is SYDVKM. The CDR3 consists of 13 residues. Between the trimmed V and J ends, which lost 8 bases and 9 bases, there was a span of 19 bases.

The source material was blood. The sequence was collected from a woman aged 70-85 years with Graves' ophthalmopathy. V gene TRBV28 combines with J gene TRBJ1-2; tentative D call: TRBD1 (5 bases). CDR3 sequence (DNA): TGTGCCAGCCGCCCATGGGGGGGAGGAAGCTACACCTTC. This sequence encodes CASRPWGGGSYTF.